This TCR beta chain was captured in a study of shared clonotypes between healthy human individuals. Across the whole study: Donors were a couple of women and a few men aged 18 to 49. Per donor, CD8 memory used one plate, CD8 naive used two, CD4 memory used three and CD4 naive used three.

At a deep level, the assay was run. The table came from immunoSEQ multiplex PCR; TCRdb's copy has only in-frame clones and leaves some out. The profile shows roughly 2,300,000 clones, 92% of them singletons. The length of the CDR3 is 14 residues. Trimming took 1 base from V and 4 from J, leaving 8 bases between them. The germline CDR1 and CDR2 sequences are SEHNR and FQNEAQ (reference sequence). Into CD45RA+ naive and CD45RA-negative memory subsets, the CD4+ cells were split. This clone is a singleton in its sample. This TCR derives from a man between 18 and 35 years old in good health. Some clones in this sample may be carry-over from other donors' samples. The material sequenced was naive CD4+ T cells from PBMCs. The sample's subset: CD45RA+ positively selected. The chain combines TRBV7-9 with TRBJ1-3, with D unclear. CDR3 in DNA: TGTGCCAGCAGCTTAGGACAAGTCGGAAACACCATATATTTT. Translation gives CASSLGQVGNTIYF.